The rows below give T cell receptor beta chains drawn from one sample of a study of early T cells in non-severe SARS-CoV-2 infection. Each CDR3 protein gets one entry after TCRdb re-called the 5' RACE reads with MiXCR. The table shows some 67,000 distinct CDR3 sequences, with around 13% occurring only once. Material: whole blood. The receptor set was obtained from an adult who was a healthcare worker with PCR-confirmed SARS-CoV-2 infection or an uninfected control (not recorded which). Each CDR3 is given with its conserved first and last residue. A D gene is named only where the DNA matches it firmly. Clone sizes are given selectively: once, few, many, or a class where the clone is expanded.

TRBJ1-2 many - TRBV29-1 TGCAGCGCTTCCGGGGGGAACTATGGCTACACCTTC CSASGGNYGYTF
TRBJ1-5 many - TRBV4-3 TGCGCCAGCAGCCAAGATCGGCAGGGAAATCAGCCCCAGCATTTT CASSQDRQGNQPQHF
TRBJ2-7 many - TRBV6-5 TGTGCCAGCAGTTACTCGAACCAGGGATTCGACGAGCAGTACTTC CASSYSNQGFDEQYF
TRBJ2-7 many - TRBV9 TGTGCCAGCAGCCCCCTCCCAAGTGCGGGGCGATCCTACGAGCAGTACTTC CASSPLPSAGRSYEQYF
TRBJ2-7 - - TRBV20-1 TGCAGTGCCGGACGAGGGGGGCCCGAGCAGTACTTC CSAGRGGPEQYF
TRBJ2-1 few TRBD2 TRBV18 TGTGCCAGCTCACGCGAGGCGGGGGGTTCCTACAATGAGCAGTTCTTC CASSREAGGSYNEQFF
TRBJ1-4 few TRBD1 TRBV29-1 TGCAGCGTACTACTGACAGGGTTTAATGAAAAACTGTTTTTT CSVLLTGFNEKLFF
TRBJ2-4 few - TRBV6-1 TGTGCCAGCAGTGAAGCGCGAGGGGTGAGCAAAAACATTCAGTACTTC CASSEARGVSKNIQYF
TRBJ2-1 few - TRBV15 TGTGCCACCAGCGGGATGGACTCGTACAATGAGCAGTTCTTC CATSGMDSYNEQFF
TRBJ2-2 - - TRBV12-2 TGTGCAAGTCGCTGCAGGAGACTAGGAGACACCGGGGAGCTGTTTTTT CASRCRRLGDTGELFF
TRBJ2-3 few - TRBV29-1 TGCAGCGTTGGGACCGGATCCCAGGCGGATACGCAGTATTTT CSVGTGSQADTQYF
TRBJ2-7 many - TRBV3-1 TGTGCCAGCAGCCAAACGTGGGAGCAGTACTTC CASSQTWEQYF